A single sample gave rise to the 14 T cell receptor beta chains below, sequenced in a study of blood T cell repertoires in COVID-19. Sequenced by immunoSEQ multiplex PCR; TCRdb stores in-frame clones only, minus some. The repertoire has over 50,000 clones, about 80% of them found once; the top ten carry roughly 20%. Sequencing was performed on peripheral blood. The receptors were gathered from a man older than 75 with active or convalescent COVID-19.

The chain combines TRBV6-4 with TRBJ1-5, with D perhaps TRBD1 (6 bases). The CDR3 totals 13 residues. V was shortened by 0 bases and J by 9 bases, with 9 bases between the two germline ends. In germline, CDR1 is MRHNA, CDR2 SNTAGT. In nucleotides, the CDR3 is TGTGCCAGCAGTGACTCGATAGGGGGGCCCCAGCATTTT. Its protein product is CASSDSIGGPQHF.

The chain carries TRBV5-1 and TRBJ2-7; 12 bases fit TRBD1. The CDR3 contains 14 residues. After removal of 4 bases from V and 6 bases from J, the junction contained 5 bases not matched to a gene. In germline, CDR1 is SGHRS, CDR2 YFSETQ. Here the CDR3 reads CASSPGTGGAEQYF. The CDR3 DNA follows: TGCGCCAGCAGCCCCGGGACAGGGGGCGCCGAGCAGTACTTC.

The J gene is TRBJ1-3, the V gene TRBV2, with D possibly matching TRBD1 (5 bases). V was trimmed by 5 bases and J by 2 bases, leaving 13 bases between them. Germline CDR1 and CDR2: SNHLY and FYNNEI. The CDR3 is 15 residues long. The CDR3 is CASSSAGQTGNTIYF. CDR3 nucleotide sequence: TGTGCCAGCAGTTCGGCAGGACAAACTGGAAACACCATATATTTT. The variable domain in full, completed from reference TRBV2 and TRBJ1-3, reads EPEVTQTPSHQVTQMGQEVILRCVPISNHLYFYWYRQILGQKVEFLVSFYNNEISEKSEIFDDQFSVERPDGSNFTLKIRSTKLEDSAMYFCASSSAGQTGNTIYFGEGSWLTVV.

The chain uses TRBV11-2 and TRBJ2-5, with 8 bases lining up with TRBD2. The V segment lost 5 bases and the J segment 1 base; nucleotides outside the gene matches: 6. The V gene's germline CDR1 is SGHAT and CDR2 FQNNGV. The CDR3 is 15 residues long. As DNA, the CDR3 is TGTGCCAGCAGCCGGGGGGGTAAGGGCCAAGAGACCCAGTACTTC. Encoded protein: CASSRGGKGQETQYF.

This chain connects TRBV5-1 to TRBJ2-1; 8 nucleotides align to TRBD2. CDR1 SGHRS and CDR2 YFSETQ come from the germline V gene. The CDR3 has 15 amino acids. The V segment lost 4 bases and the J segment 6 bases; nucleotides outside the gene matches: 9. CDR3 nucleotide sequence: TGCGCCAGCAGCCTGGCTGGGACTAGAGCCAATGAGCAGTTCTTC. It translates to CASSLAGTRANEQFF.

The chain links TRBV2 to TRBJ2-3; tentatively, D is TRBD2 (6 bases). The CDR3 extends over 15 amino acids. Germline assignment: CDR1 SNHLY and CDR2 FYNNEI. V lost 6 bases, J lost 2 bases, and 15 bases lay in between. CDR3 nucleotides: TGTGCCAGCAGCACCGGGGGAGCGAACACAGATACGCAGTATTTT. Encoded protein: CASSTGGANTDTQYF.

The chain employs TRBV5-5 and TRBJ1-1, with no clear D. Trimming left V 0 bases short and J 7 bases short, with 13 bases between. CDR3 size: 14 residues. Per the germline V gene, CDR1 is SGHKS and CDR2 is YYEKEE (reference sequence). The CDR3 sequence is CASSLAYASFEAFF. The CDR3 DNA is TGTGCCAGCAGCTTGGCATATGCCAGTTTTGAAGCTTTCTTT.

V is TRBV7-9 and J is TRBJ2-3; TRBD2 aligns across 10 bases. The CDR3 loop spans 19 amino acids. CDR1 is SEHNR and CDR2 is FQNEAQ in the germline V gene (reference sequence). V lost 3 bases to trimming and J lost 3 bases; unmatched junction nucleotides: 15. The chain's CDR3 is CASSFGRLAGEFGTDTQYF. In nucleotides, the CDR3 is TGTGCCAGCAGCTTTGGAAGGCTAGCGGGAGAATTTGGTACAGATACGCAGTATTTT. The full variable domain, its missing parts supplied by reference TRBV7-9 and TRBJ2-3, is DTGVSQNPRHKITKRGQNVTFRCDPISEHNRLYWYRQTLGQGPEFLTYFQNEAQLEKSRLLSDRFSAERPKGSFSTLEIQRTEQGDSAMYLCASSFGRLAGEFGTDTQYFGPGTRLTVL.

This clone has just a few counts. The chain has TRBV7-9 and TRBJ2-1, with TRBD1 matching over 7 bases. The CDR3 has 13 amino acids. In germline, CDR1 is SEHNR, CDR2 FQNEAQ (reference sequence). With 7 bases clipped from V and 6 bases from J, the junction kept 6 bases outside the gene matches. The CDR3 here is CASTTGKGNEQFF. CDR3 sequence (DNA): TGTGCCAGCACGACAGGGAAAGGCAATGAGCAGTTCTTC.

V usage is TRBV7-8 and J usage is TRBJ1-1; D is unresolved. The CDR3 loop spans 13 amino acids. With 4 bases removed from V and 0 bases from J, the gap between germline ends came to 6 bases. Germline V gene data show CDR1 as SGHVS and CDR2 as FQNEAQ. CDR3 protein: CASSSVLNTEAFF. CDR3 nucleotide sequence: TGTGCCAGCAGCTCGGTGTTGAACACTGAAGCTTTCTTT.

The chain joins TRBV28 to TRBJ1-4; D remains ambiguous. CDR1 is MDHEN, CDR2 SYDVKM, per germline. The CDR3 sequence is 14 residues long. Between the trimmed V and J ends, which lost 7 bases and 0 bases, there was a span of 9 bases. CDR3 protein: CASTRRATNEKLFF. In nucleotides, the CDR3 is TGTGCCAGCACCCGTCGTGCAACTAATGAAAAACTGTTTTTT.

The V and J genes are TRBV15 and TRBJ2-5; D is perhaps TRBD2 (6 bases). V lost 1 base and J 5 bases, leaving 17 bases between the germline ends. Germline CDR1 is LNHNV and CDR2 is YYDKDF (reference sequence). The CDR3 consists of 16 residues. CDR3 region: CATSRVSGRSSETQYF. Written as DNA, the CDR3 is TGTGCCACCAGCAGAGTATCCGGGAGATCCTCCGAGACCCAGTACTTC. The full variable domain, its missing parts supplied by reference TRBV15 and TRBJ2-5, is DAMVIQNPRYQVTQFGKPVTLSCSQTLNHNVMYWYQQKSSQAPKLLFHYYDKDFNNEADTPDNFQSRRPNTSFCFLDIRSPGLGDTAMYLCATSRVSGRSSETQYFGPGTRLLVL.

The rearrangement joins TRBV6-5 to TRBJ2-3; TRBD2 matches 8 bases. Germline values: CDR1 MNHEY, CDR2 SVGAGI. V shed 6 bases and J 2 bases; nucleotides not matched to a gene: 7. The CDR3 length is 15 residues. The DNA of the CDR3 is TGTGCCAGCAGCCCCCGAGCGGGAGTCACAGATACGCAGTATTTT. Translation: CASSPRAGVTDTQYF.

This chain uses TRBV4-2 with TRBJ1-2; 9 nucleotides line up with TRBD1. The CDR3 runs to 15 residues. After removal of 1 base from V and 3 bases from J, the junction contained 3 bases not matched to a gene. Per the germline V gene, CDR1 is LGHNA and CDR2 is YNFKEQ. CDR3 residues: CASSQGQGGDYGYTF. The CDR3 DNA reads as TGTGCCAGCAGCCAAGGACAGGGGGGCGACTATGGCTACACCTTC.